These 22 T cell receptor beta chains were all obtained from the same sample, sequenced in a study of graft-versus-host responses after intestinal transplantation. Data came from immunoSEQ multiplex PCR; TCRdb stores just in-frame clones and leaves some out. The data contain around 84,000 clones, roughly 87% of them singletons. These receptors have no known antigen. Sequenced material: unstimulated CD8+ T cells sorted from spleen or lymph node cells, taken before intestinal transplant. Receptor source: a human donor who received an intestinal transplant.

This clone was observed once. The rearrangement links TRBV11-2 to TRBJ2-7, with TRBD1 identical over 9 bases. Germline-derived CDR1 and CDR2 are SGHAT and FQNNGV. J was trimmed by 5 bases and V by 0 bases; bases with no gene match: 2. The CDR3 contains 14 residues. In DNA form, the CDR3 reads TGTGCCAGCAGCTTAGAGCGGACAGGGGACGAGCAGTACTTC. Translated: CASSLERTGDEQYF.

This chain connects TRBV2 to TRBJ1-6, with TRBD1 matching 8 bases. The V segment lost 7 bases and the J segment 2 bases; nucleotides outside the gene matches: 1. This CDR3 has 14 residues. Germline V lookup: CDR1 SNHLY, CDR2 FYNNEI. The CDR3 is CASKDRAYNSPLHF. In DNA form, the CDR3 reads TGTGCCAGCAAGGACAGGGCCTATAATTCACCCCTCCACTTT.

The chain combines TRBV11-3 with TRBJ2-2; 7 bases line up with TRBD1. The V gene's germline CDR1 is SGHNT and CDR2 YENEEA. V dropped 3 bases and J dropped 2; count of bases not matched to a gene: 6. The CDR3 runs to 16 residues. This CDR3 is CASSLGQRLNTGELFF. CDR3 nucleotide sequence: TGTGCCAGCAGCTTGGGACAGAGGTTAAACACCGGGGAGCTGTTTTTT.

CDR3: CASLTGTEETQYF. The CDR3 DNA reads as TGTGCCAGCCTTACGGGGACGGAAGAGACCCAGTACTTC. The chain has TRBV6-1 and TRBJ2-5; possibly TRBD1 or TRBD2 for D (5 bases each). This CDR3 contains 13 residues. Germline-derived CDR1 and CDR2 are MNHNS and SASEGT. The V end was cut by 8 bases, the J end by 3 bases, with 13 bases between.

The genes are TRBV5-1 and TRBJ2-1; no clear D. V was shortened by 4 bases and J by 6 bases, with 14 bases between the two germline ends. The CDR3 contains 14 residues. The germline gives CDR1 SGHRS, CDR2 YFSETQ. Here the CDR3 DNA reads TGCGCCAGCAGCGCGAACGGACCTAGCAATGAGCAGTTCTTC. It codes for CASSANGPSNEQFF.

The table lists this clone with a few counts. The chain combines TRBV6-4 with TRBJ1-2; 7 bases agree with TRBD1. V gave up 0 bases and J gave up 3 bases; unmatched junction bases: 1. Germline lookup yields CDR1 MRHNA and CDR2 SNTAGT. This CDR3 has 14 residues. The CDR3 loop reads CASSDSRGDYGYTF. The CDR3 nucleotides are TGTGCCAGCAGTGACTCCAGGGGGGACTATGGCTACACCTTC.

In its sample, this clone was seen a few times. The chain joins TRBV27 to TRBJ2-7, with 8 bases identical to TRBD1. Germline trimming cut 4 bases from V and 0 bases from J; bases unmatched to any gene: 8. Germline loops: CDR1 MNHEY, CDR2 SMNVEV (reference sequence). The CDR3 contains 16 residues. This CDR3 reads CASSSPRTGSSYEQYF. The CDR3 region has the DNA TGTGCCAGCAGTTCCCCTCGGACAGGGAGCTCCTACGAGCAGTACTTC.

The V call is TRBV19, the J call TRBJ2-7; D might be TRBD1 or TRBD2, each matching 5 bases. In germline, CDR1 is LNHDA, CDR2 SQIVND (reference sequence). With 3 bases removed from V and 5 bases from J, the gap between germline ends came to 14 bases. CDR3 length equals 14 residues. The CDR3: CASSIEGMIDEQYF. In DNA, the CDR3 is TGTGCCAGTAGTATCGAGGGGATGATCGACGAGCAGTACTTC.

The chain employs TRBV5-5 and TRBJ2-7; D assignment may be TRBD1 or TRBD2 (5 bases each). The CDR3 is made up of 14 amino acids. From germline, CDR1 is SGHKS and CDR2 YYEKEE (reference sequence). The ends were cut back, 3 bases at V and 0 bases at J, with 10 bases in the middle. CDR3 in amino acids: CASSWGTVSYEQYF. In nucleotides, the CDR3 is TGTGCCAGCAGCTGGGGGACGGTCTCCTACGAGCAGTACTTC.

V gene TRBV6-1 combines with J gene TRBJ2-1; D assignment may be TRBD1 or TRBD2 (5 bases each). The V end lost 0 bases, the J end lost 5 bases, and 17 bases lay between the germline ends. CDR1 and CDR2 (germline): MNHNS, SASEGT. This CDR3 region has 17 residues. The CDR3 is CASSEALLGVAHNEQFF. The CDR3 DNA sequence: TGTGCCAGCAGTGAAGCGCTTCTGGGGGTAGCCCACAATGAGCAGTTCTTC.

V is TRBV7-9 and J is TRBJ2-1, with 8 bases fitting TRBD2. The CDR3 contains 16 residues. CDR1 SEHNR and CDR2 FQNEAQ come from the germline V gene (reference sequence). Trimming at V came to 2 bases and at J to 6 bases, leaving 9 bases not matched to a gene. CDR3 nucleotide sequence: TGTGCCAGCAGCTTAATCCGGGAGGGCCTTTTCAATGAGCAGTTCTTC. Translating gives CASSLIREGLFNEQFF.

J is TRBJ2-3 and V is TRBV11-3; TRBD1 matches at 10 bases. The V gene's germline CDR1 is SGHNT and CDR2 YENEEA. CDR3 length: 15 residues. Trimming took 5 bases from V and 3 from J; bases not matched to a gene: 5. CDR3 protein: CASSPRDRGTDTQYF. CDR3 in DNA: TGTGCCAGCAGCCCCAGGGACAGGGGAACAGATACGCAGTATTTT.

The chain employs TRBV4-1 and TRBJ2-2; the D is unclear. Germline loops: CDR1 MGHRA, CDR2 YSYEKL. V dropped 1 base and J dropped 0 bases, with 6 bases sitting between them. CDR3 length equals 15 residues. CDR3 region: CASSQGHPNTGELFF. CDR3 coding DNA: TGCGCCAGCAGCCAAGGGCACCCGAACACCGGGGAGCTGTTTTTT.

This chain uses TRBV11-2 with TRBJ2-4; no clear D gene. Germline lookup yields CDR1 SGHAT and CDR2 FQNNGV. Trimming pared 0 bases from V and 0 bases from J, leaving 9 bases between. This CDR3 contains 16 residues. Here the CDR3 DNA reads TGTGCCAGCAGCTTAGAGAGTGGGATAGCCAAAAACATTCAGTACTTC. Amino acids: CASSLESGIAKNIQYF.

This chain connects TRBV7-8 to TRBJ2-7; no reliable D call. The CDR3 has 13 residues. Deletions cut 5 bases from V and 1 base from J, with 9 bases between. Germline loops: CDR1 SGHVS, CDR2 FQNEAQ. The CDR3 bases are TGTGCCAGCAGCGCGCGCGGTTCCTACGAGCAGTACTTC. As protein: CASSARGSYEQYF.

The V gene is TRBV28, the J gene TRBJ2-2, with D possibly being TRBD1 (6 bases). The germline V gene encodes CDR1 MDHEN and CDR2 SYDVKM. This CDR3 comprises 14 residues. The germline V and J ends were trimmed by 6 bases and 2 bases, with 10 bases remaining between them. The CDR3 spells CASRTGSNTGELFF. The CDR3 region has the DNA TGTGCCAGCAGGACAGGCTCCAACACCGGGGAGCTGTTTTTT.

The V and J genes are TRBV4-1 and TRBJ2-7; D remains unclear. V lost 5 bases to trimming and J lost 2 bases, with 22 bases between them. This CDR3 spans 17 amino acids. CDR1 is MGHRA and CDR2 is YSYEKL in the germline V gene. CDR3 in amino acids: CASSFNPRFRRPYEQYF. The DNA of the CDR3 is TGCGCCAGCAGCTTCAACCCCCGGTTTCGCCGACCCTACGAGCAGTACTTC.

The CDR3 DNA reads as TGTGCGTTTGGGGGAGACGAGCAGTACTTC. Amino acids: CAFGGDEQYF. The chain employs TRBV6-5 and TRBJ2-7; D may be TRBD1 or TRBD2 (5 bases each). Germline V gives CDR1 MNHEY, CDR2 SVGAGI. The CDR3 runs 10 residues.

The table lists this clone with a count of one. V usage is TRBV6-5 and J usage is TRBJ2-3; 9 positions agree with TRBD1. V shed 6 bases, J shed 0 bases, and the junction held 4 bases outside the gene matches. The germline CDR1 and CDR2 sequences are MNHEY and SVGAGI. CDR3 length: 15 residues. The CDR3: CASSRDRASTDTQYF. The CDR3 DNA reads TGTGCCAGCAGCCGGGACAGGGCTAGCACAGATACGCAGTATTTT.

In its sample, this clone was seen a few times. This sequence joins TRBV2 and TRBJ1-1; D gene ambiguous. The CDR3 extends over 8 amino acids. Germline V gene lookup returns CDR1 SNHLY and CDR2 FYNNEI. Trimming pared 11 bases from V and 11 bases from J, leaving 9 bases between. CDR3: CACLGAFF. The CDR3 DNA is TGTGCCTGCCTAGGGGCTTTCTTT. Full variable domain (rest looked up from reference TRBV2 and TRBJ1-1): EPEVTQTPSHQVTQMGQEVILRCVPISNHLYFYWYRQILGQKVEFLVSFYNNEISEKSEIFDDQFSVERPDGSNFTLKIRSTKLEDSAMYFCACLGAFFGQGTRLTVV.

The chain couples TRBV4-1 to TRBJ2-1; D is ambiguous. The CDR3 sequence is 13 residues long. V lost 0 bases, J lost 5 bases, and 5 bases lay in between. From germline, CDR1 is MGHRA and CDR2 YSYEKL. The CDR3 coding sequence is TGCGCCAGCAGCCAAGAGGGTAACAATGAGCAGTTCTTC. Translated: CASSQEGNNEQFF.

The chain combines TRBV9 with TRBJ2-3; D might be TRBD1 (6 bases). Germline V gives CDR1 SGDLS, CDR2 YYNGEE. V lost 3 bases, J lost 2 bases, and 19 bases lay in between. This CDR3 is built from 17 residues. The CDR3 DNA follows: TGTGCCAGCAGCGACCCCCGGGACACTTTACCCACAGATACGCAGTATTTT. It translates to CASSDPRDTLPTDTQYF. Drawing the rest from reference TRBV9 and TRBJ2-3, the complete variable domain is DSGVTQTPKHLITATGQRVTLRCSPRSGDLSVYWYQQSLDQGLQFLIQYYNGEERAKGNILERFSAQQFPDLHSELNLSSLELGDSALYFCASSDPRDTLPTDTQYFGPGTRLTVL.